The present T cell receptor beta chain was sequenced within a study of blood T cells in healthy people across ages. For the second PCR, which ran for about 6 to 11 cycles, a sample-barcoded 5' primer and a J-beta primer mix were used. Every molecule of cDNA carried a tag from a template-switch adaptor with 12 random nucleotides. TCRdb re-analysed the 5' RACE reads in MiXCR, keeping a single row per CDR3 protein. This table has roughly 640,000 distinct CDR3 sequences, less than 35% appearing once. There are many counts of this clonotype. What it binds is unknown. Whole-study results and caveats: Diversity estimated from one million T cells was considered an underestimate.

The total RNA that was extracted per sample amounted to at least 5 micrograms. The germline gives CDR1 SGHRS, CDR2 YFSETQ. Trimming shortened V by 4 bases and J by 6 bases, and 11 bases separated the two germline ends. This CDR3 comprises 13 residues. The origin of this receptor is a woman of 80 years or more in good health. The sample comprised blood. This rearrangement joins TRBV5-1 to TRBJ2-1, with a tentative D call TRBD2 (6 bases). CDR3 nucleotide sequence: TGCGCCAGCAGCCCCTGGACTACCAATGAGCAGTTCTTC. Translating gives CASSPWTTNEQFF.